Listed here are 3 T cell receptor beta chains from one sample, sequenced in a study of early T cells in non-severe SARS-CoV-2 infection (dated by TCRdb to the early 2020s). Library preparation was by 5' RACE. Sequencing was carried out with a NextSeq 500. TCRdb reran the public reads through fastp at Q25 and MiXCR, keeping productive beta chains. Under each unique CDR3 protein, matching rows form one entry showing the most common genes and DNA. The sample table lists 55,000 to 70,000 distinct CDR3 sequences, roughly 4.8% of them with a count of one. Roughly 3.4% of the sample goes to the ten largest clones. This specimen was whole blood, taken at baseline. Receptors originate from an adult who was a healthcare worker with PCR-confirmed SARS-CoV-2 infection or an uninfected control (not recorded which). The donor label of this sample is uncertain.

This clonotype came up many times. The chain couples TRBV9 to TRBJ2-7; a possible D gene is TRBD1 (6 bases). CDR1 SGDLS and CDR2 YYNGEE come from the germline V gene. The CDR3 is 15 amino acids. Trimming cost V 2 bases and J 1 base, with 13 bases left between them. CDR3: CASSVGAGESYEQYF. In nucleotides, the CDR3 is TGTGCCAGCAGCGTGGGGGCCGGTGAGTCCTACGAGCAGTACTTC.

In this sample, this clonotype turned up many times. The chain couples TRBV28 to TRBJ1-2, with D perhaps TRBD1 (6 bases). Germline lookup yields CDR1 MDHEN and CDR2 SYDVKM. The CDR3 length is 14 residues. Between the trimmed V and J ends, which lost 3 bases and 4 bases, there was a span of 12 bases. The CDR3: CASSFTGIIYGYTF. The CDR3 bases are TGTGCCAGCAGTTTTACAGGGATCATCTATGGCTACACCTTC.

This clonotype was counted ten times or more. The chain recombines TRBV12-3 or TRBV12-4 with TRBJ2-7, with 9 bases that match TRBD1. The J segment lost 2 bases and the V segment lost 5 bases, leaving 7 bases of the junction unmatched. There are 15 residues in the CDR3. The chain's CDR3 is CASSPQQGAAYEQYF. The CDR3 nucleotides read TGTGCCAGCAGTCCACAACAGGGGGCGGCCTACGAGCAGTACTTC.